The clone carrying this T cell receptor beta chain was counted at least ten times. Its cognate antigen is unknown. Constant-segment primers and 5'RACE yielded cDNA libraries for TCR alpha and TCR beta, each carrying sample barcodes and UMIs. A single record per CDR3 protein comes from TCRdb applying MiXCR to the 5' RACE reads. The sample has a few hundred thousand distinct CDR3 sequences; 15% to 20% are singletons. The entry originates in a study of T-cell memory formation after mild COVID-19. Study-level points and caveats: Mainly CM and EM harbored the contracting CD4+ clones; mainly EMRA harbored the CD8+ ones. Contracting clones from day 15 to 85 had balanced CD4/CD8; later expanders favoured CD4+. Cross-reactive memory appears to have joined, as suggested by some responding clones showing up in pre-infection memory.

The germline V gene has CDR1 SGHRS and CDR2 YFSETQ. This CDR3 region has 15 residues. V lost 4 bases to trimming and J lost 0 bases, with 12 bases between them. The sample was PBMCs or a T cell subset sorted from them (not recorded which). The chain combines TRBV5-1 with TRBJ2-3; tentatively, D is TRBD1 (5 bases). The clonotype comes from a young man who had mild COVID-19 (a few samples of this study predate the infection). Cell type and time point are not known. The CDR3 region has the DNA TGCGCCAGCAGCCCATGGGGCTCTAGCACAGATACGCAGTATTTT. This sequence encodes CASSPWGSSTDTQYF.